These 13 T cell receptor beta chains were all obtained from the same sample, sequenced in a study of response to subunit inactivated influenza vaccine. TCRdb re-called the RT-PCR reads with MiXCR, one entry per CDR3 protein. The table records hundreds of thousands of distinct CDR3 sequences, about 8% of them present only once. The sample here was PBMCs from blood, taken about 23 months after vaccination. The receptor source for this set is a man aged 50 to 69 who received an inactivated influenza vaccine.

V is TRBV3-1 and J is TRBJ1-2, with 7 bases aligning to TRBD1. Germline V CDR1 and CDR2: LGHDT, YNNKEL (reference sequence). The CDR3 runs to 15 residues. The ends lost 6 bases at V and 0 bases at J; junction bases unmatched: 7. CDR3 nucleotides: TGTGCCAGCAGGCCATTCCAGGGGGCTAACTATGGCTACACCTTC. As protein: CASRPFQGANYGYTF.

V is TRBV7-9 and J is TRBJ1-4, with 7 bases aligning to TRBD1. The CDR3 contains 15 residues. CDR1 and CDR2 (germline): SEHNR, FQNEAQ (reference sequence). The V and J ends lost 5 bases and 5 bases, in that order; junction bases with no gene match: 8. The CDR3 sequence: CASSLGQIKNEKLFF. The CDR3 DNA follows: TGTGCCAGCAGCCTGGGACAGATAAAAAATGAAAAACTGTTTTTT.

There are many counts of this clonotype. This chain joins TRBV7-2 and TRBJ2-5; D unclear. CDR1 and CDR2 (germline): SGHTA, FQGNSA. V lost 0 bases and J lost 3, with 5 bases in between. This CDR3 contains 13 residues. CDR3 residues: CASSLAQKETQYF. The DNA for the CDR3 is TGTGCCAGCAGCTTAGCACAGAAAGAGACCCAGTACTTC.

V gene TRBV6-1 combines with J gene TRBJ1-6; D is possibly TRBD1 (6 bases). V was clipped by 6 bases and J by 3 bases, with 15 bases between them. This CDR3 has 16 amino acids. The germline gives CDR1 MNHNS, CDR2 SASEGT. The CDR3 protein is CASSRRAGVYNSPLHF. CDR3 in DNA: TGTGCCAGCAGCCGTAGAGCAGGGGTCTATAATTCACCCCTCCACTTT.

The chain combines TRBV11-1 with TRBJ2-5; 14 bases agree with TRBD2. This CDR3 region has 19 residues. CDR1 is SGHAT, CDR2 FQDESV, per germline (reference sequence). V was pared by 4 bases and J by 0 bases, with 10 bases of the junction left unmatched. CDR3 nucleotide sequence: TGTGCCAGCAGCTATCGCCGGGGACTAGCGGGGGAGTACCAAGAGACCCAGTACTTC. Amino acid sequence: CASSYRRGLAGEYQETQYF.

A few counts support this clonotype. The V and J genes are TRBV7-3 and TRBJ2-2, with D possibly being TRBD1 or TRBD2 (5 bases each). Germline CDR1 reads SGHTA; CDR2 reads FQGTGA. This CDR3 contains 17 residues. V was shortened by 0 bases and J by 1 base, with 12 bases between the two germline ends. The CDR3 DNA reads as TGTGCCAGCAGCTTAACGAGGGGTCAGGGGAACACCGGGGAGCTGTTTTTT. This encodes CASSLTRGQGNTGELFF.

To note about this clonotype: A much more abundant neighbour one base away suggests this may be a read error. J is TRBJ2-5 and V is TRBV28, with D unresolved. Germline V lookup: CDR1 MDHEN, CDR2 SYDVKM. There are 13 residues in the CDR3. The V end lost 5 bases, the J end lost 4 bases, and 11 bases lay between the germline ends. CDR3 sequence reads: CASSMTPGETQYF. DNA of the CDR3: TGTGCCAGCAGTATGACTCCAGGAGAGACCCAGTACTTC. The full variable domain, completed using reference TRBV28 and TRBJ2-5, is DVKVTQSSRYLVKRTGEKVFLECVQDMDHENMFWYRQDPGLGLRLIYFSYDVKMKEKGDIPEGYSVSREKKERFSLILESASTNQTSMYLCASSMTPGETQYFGPGTRLLVL.

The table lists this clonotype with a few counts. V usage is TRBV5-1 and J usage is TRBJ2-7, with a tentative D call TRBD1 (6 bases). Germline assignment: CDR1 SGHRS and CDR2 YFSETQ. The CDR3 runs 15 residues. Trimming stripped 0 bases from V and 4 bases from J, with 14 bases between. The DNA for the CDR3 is TGCGCCAGCAGCTTGGCTGGACAGACAATATACGAGCAGTACTTC. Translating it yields CASSLAGQTIYEQYF.

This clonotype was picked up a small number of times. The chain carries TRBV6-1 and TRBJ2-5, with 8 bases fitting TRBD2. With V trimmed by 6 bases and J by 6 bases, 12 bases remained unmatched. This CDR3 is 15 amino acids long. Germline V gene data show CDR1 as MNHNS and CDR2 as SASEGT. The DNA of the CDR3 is TGTGCCAGCAGAGATATACAGGGTAGCGGGAAGACCCAGTACTTC. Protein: CASRDIQGSGKTQYF.

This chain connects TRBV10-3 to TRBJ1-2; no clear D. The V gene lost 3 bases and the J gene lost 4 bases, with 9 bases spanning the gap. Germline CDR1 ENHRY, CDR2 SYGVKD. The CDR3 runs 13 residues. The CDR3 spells CAISDTDTYGYTF. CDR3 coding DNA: TGTGCCATCAGTGATACAGACACCTATGGCTACACCTTC.

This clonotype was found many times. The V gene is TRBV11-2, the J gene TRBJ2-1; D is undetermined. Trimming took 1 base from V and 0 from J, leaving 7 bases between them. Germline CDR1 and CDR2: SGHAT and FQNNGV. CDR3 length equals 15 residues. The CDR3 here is CASSLGQNSYNEQFF. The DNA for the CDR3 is TGTGCCAGCAGCTTAGGCCAAAACTCCTACAATGAGCAGTTCTTC. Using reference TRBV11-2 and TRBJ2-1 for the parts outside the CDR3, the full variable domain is EAGVAQSPRYKIIEKRQSVAFWCNPISGHATLYWYQQILGQGPKLLIQFQNNGVVDDSQLPKDRFSAERLKGVDSTLKIQPAKLEDSAVYLCASSLGQNSYNEQFFGPGTRLTVL.

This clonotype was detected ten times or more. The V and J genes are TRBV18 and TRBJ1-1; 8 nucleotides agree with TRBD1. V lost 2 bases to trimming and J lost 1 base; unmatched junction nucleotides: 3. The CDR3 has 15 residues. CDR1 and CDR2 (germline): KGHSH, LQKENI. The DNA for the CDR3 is TGTGCCAGCTCACCAACCGGGACAGGGAACACTGAAGCTTTCTTT. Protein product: CASSPTGTGNTEAFF. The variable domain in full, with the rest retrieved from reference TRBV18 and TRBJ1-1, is NAGVMQNPRHLVRRRGQEARLRCSPMKGHSHVYWYRQLPEEGLKFMVYLQKENIIDESGMPKERFSAEFPKEGPSILRIQQVVRGDSAAYFCASSPTGTGNTEAFFGQGTRLTVV.

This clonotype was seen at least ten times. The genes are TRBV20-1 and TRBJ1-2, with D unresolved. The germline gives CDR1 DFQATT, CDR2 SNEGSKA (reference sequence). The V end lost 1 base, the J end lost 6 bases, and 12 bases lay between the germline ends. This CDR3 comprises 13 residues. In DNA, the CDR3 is TGCAGTGCTAGAGTACCCGACGCAAATGGCTACACCTTC. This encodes CSARVPDANGYTF.